This note documents a single T cell receptor (beta chain) sequence. The data stem from a study of T cell repertoires in cytomegalovirus infection. Study-wide context: CMV infection and matching HLA type were both indicated by public TCR beta signatures.

TCRdb reanalysed the reads using MiXCR and keeps one entry per CDR3 protein. The repertoire consists of about 250,000 distinct CDR3 sequences, with roughly 12% occurring once and the leading ten covering 1.5% to 2%. Trimming cost V 4 bases and J 8 bases, with 18 bases left between them. CDR1 and CDR2 (germline): SGHVS, FQNEAQ. CDR3 length: 15 residues. The chain uses TRBV7-8 and TRBJ2-1; perhaps TRBD1 as D (6 bases). Input material: PBMCs. This sequence originates from a human donor in good health (CMV status not recorded). Some clones in this sample may be carry-over from other donors' samples. The CDR3 spells CASSYSRDTVYEQFF. CDR3 DNA sequence: TGTGCCAGCAGCTACTCCCGGGACACAGTTTATGAGCAGTTCTTC.